One and the same sample provided the 18 T cell receptor beta chains below, sequenced in a study of blood T cell repertoires in COVID-19. The method was immunoSEQ multiplex PCR; TCRdb's version includes in-frame clones alone and lacks a portion of them. This table holds some 350,000 clones, about 87% found once. What was sequenced was PBMCs or T cells enriched from blood (not recorded which). The receptors here all came from a woman aged 25 to 39 who had recovered from COVID-19.

As DNA, the CDR3 is TGTGCCAGCAGTGAAGAGGGGGGAGGGTACAATGAGCAGTTCTTC. This codes for CASSEEGGGYNEQFF. The chain recombines TRBV6-1 with TRBJ2-1, with D perhaps TRBD2 (7 bases). The CDR3 is 15 residues long. Germline CDR1 reads MNHNS; CDR2 reads SASEGT. The V and J ends lost 1 base and 4 bases respectively, with 11 bases between them.

The V and J genes are TRBV4-2 and TRBJ1-2, with 9 bases that match TRBD1. The junction had 7 bases not matched to a gene; V was cut back by 0 bases and J by 8 bases. The CDR3 length is 15 residues. Germline CDR1 is LGHNA and CDR2 is YNFKEQ. The CDR3 sequence is CASSQDLQGAIGYTF. CDR3 in DNA: TGTGCCAGCAGCCAAGATCTACAGGGGGCCATAGGCTACACCTTC.

This clone was counted a few times. The chain carries TRBV3-1 (or the pseudogene TRBV3-2) and TRBJ1-4; D is perhaps TRBD1 (6 bases). The CDR3 has 15 amino acids. Germline loops: CDR1 LGHDT, CDR2 YNNKEL (reference sequence). Trimming removed 1 base at V and 8 bases at J, with 14 bases between. CDR3 bases: TGTGCCAGCAGCCAAGGGGGGCGCTTAGGGGAAAAACTGTTTTTT. Amino acid sequence: CASSQGGRLGEKLFF.

The V and J genes are TRBV5-4 and TRBJ2-1; tentative D call: TRBD2 (6 bases). The ends were cut back, 5 bases at V and 10 bases at J, with 10 bases in the middle. Germline loops: CDR1 SGHNT, CDR2 YYREEE (reference sequence). The CDR3 has 11 residues. The CDR3 DNA sequence: TGTGCCAGCAGGCTCCTAGCGGAGCAGTTCTTC. Its protein product is CASRLLAEQFF.

V gene TRBV10-3 combines with J gene TRBJ2-7, with D maybe TRBD1 (5 bases). V was pared by 5 bases and J by 7 bases, with 21 bases between. This CDR3 contains 15 residues. Germline V lookup: CDR1 ENHRY, CDR2 SYGVKD. The CDR3 loop reads CAISQSQGSLGEQYF. The CDR3 nucleotides read TGTGCCATCAGTCAAAGCCAGGGTTCCTTGGGAGAGCAGTACTTC.

This clone was recorded a few times. Other DNA sequences of this sample code for an identical CDR3. The J gene is TRBJ2-2, the V gene TRBV11-2; no reliable D call. The CDR3 is made up of 14 amino acids. V shed 1 base and J shed 2 bases, with 5 bases lying between them. CDR1 is SGHAT, CDR2 FQNNGV, per germline. CDR3 sequence reads: CASSLARNTGELFF. The DNA for the CDR3 is TGTGCCAGCAGCTTAGCCAGAAACACCGGGGAGCTGTTTTTT. Filled out from reference TRBV11-2 and TRBJ2-2, the complete variable domain reads EAGVAQSPRYKIIEKRQSVAFWCNPISGHATLYWYQQILGQGPKLLIQFQNNGVVDDSQLPKDRFSAERLKGVDSTLKIQPAKLEDSAVYLCASSLARNTGELFFGEGSRLTVL.

The chain recombines TRBV2 with TRBJ1-4; a possible D gene is TRBD1 (5 bases). Trimming pared 8 bases from V and 4 bases from J, leaving 23 bases between. Germline V gene sequence: CDR1 SNHLY, CDR2 FYNNEI. The CDR3 length is 17 residues. The CDR3 DNA reads TGTGCCAGCCTGTATCGGTTGCCCCGGGGGGGTAATGAAAAACTGTTTTTT. Its protein product is CASLYRLPRGGNEKLFF.

The chain is built from TRBV9 and TRBJ2-7; 7 bases match TRBD1. Per the germline V gene, CDR1 is SGDLS and CDR2 is YYNGEE. V lost 0 bases and J lost 3; bases outside the gene matches: 12. The CDR3 covers 17 residues. Here the CDR3 reads CASSVGGVGAGGYEQYF. CDR3 bases: TGTGCCAGCAGCGTAGGCGGTGTTGGGGCAGGGGGCTACGAGCAGTACTTC.

A single count supports this clone. The rearrangement uses TRBV19 and TRBJ1-5; TRBD1 is a possible D gene (6 bases). The length of the CDR3 is 16 residues. V lost 4 bases, J lost 1 base, and 14 bases lay in between. Germline loops: CDR1 LNHDA, CDR2 SQIVND (reference sequence). The CDR3 protein is CASSRNTGKSNQPQHF. CDR3 coding DNA: TGTGCCAGTAGTAGAAATACAGGGAAAAGCAATCAGCCCCAGCATTTT.

The chain employs TRBV3-1 (or the pseudogene TRBV3-2) and TRBJ2-7, with D possibly being TRBD1 (5 bases). The CDR3 length is 14 residues. The germline V and J ends were trimmed by 4 bases and 4 bases, with 14 bases remaining between them. From germline, CDR1 is LGHDT and CDR2 YNNKEL (reference sequence). This CDR3 is CASSPGNTRYEQYF. CDR3 sequence (DNA): TGTGCCAGCAGCCCAGGGAATACCCGGTACGAGCAGTACTTC.

In this sample, this clone turned up once. V and J are TRBV14 and TRBJ2-3, with D possibly being TRBD2 (5 bases). Deletions cut 0 bases from V and 8 bases from J, with 12 bases between. Germline V gene data show CDR1 as SGHDN and CDR2 as FVKESK. The CDR3 runs to 14 residues. The CDR3, as DNA: TGTGCCAGCAGCCAAGATCTCGGCGGAGGTACGCAGTATTTT. Its translation: CASSQDLGGGTQYF. Supplemented by reference TRBV14 and TRBJ2-3, the full variable domain reads EAGVTQFPSHSVIEKGQTVTLRCDPISGHDNLYWYRRVMGKEIKFLLHFVKESKQDESGMPNNRFLAERTGGTYSTLKVQPAELEDSGVYFCASSQDLGGGTQYFGPGTRLTVL.

The chain joins TRBV19 to TRBJ1-4, with D maybe TRBD1 (6 bases). Per the germline V gene, CDR1 is LNHDA and CDR2 is SQIVND (reference sequence). This CDR3 spans 16 amino acids. V was shortened by 5 bases and J by 5 bases, with 18 bases between the two germline ends. CDR3 sequence: CASSPRSGGGNEKLFF. As DNA, the CDR3 is TGTGCCAGTAGTCCCCGTTCGGGAGGGGGGAATGAAAAACTGTTTTTT.

V and J are TRBV4-1 and TRBJ1-1; D perhaps matches TRBD1 (5 bases). This CDR3 has 16 residues. The germline gives CDR1 MGHRA, CDR2 YSYEKL. With 0 bases removed from V and 1 base from J, the gap between germline ends came to 12 bases. CDR3 sequence: CASSQDWRGQNTEAFF. The CDR3 DNA is TGCGCCAGCAGCCAAGATTGGAGGGGTCAGAACACTGAAGCTTTCTTT.

The chain couples TRBV19 to TRBJ1-6; D may be TRBD1 (6 bases). V was cut by 5 bases and J by 6 bases, with 23 bases left in between. This CDR3 has 18 residues. The germline gives CDR1 LNHDA, CDR2 SQIVND (reference sequence). CDR3 sequence (DNA): TGTGCCAGTAGTCTACCTTCCCCGGCAGGGGCCCTTAATTCACCCCTCCACTTT. Protein: CASSLPSPAGALNSPLHF.

The chain links TRBV19 to TRBJ2-5; TRBD1 aligns across 9 bases. V was pared by 5 bases and J by 4 bases, with 11 bases of the junction left unmatched. The CDR3 contains 16 residues. Germline-derived CDR1 and CDR2 are LNHDA and SQIVND (reference sequence). CDR3 nucleotide sequence: TGTGCCAGTAGTCCCTTGGGACAGGGTCTGGGAGAGACCCAGTACTTC. It translates to CASSPLGQGLGETQYF.

The chain recombines TRBV6-6 with TRBJ2-7, with a tentative D call TRBD2 (5 bases). This CDR3 is 16 amino acids long. From germline, CDR1 is MNHNY and CDR2 SVGAGI (reference sequence). The V gene lost 2 bases and the J gene lost 2 bases, with 16 bases spanning the gap. The CDR3 sequence is CASSYDTAERAYEQYF. In DNA, the CDR3 is TGTGCCAGCAGTTACGATACAGCGGAGAGAGCCTACGAGCAGTACTTC.

V gene TRBV30 combines with J gene TRBJ1-4, with D possibly being TRBD1 (6 bases). The CDR3 totals 15 residues. Germline V CDR1 and CDR2: GTSNPN, SVGIG (reference sequence). V was pared by 4 bases and J by 0 bases, with 12 bases between. As DNA, the CDR3 is TGTGCCTGGATGGGGGCCCATGCAACTAATGAAAAACTGTTTTTT. Amino acid sequence: CAWMGAHATNEKLFF.

J is TRBJ1-1 and V is TRBV3-1 (or the pseudogene TRBV3-2); 9 bases line up with TRBD1. After removal of 4 bases from V and 11 bases from J, the junction contained 8 bases not matched to a gene. The CDR3 has 13 amino acids. Germline assignment: CDR1 LGHDT and CDR2 YNNKEL (reference sequence). The CDR3 sequence: CASSLTDRGEAFF. CDR3 nucleotide sequence: TGTGCCAGCAGCCTAACGGACAGGGGAGAGGCTTTCTTT.